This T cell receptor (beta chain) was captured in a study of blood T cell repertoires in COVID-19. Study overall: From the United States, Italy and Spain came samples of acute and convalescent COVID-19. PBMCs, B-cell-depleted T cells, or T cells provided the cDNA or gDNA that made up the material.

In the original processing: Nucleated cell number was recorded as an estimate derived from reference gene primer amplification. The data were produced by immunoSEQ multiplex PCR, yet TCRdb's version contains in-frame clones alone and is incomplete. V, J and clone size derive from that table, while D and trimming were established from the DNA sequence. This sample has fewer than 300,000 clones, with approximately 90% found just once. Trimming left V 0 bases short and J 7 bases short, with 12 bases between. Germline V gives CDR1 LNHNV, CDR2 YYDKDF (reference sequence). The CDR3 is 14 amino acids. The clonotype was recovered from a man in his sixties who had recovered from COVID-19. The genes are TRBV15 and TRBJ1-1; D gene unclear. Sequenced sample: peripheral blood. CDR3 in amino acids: CATSRDLASDEAFF. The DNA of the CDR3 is TGTGCCACCAGCAGAGATCTGGCCAGCGATGAAGCTTTCTTT.